The 20 T cell receptor beta chains below were found in one sample sequenced in a study of blood T cell repertoires in COVID-19 (dated by TCRdb to between 2020 and 2021). Preparation of the library involved the immunoSEQ multiplex PCR assay. Held by TCRdb, this immuneACCESS table contains in-frame sequences only and omits some clones. Under half of the omission traces to an unresolved V gene where checked; the cause of the rest is unknown. This sample gives about 160,000 clones in total; around 80% of them show up just once. The top ten clones comprise 7.3% of the sample. The material sequenced was PBMCs or T cells enriched from blood (not recorded which). The receptors shown here come from a middle-aged man who had recovered from COVID-19.

V is TRBV19 and J is TRBJ2-1; 9 bases are a match to TRBD1. CDR1 is LNHDA, CDR2 SQIVND, per germline (reference sequence). J gave up 6 bases and V 5 bases, and 8 bases lay outside the gene matches. This CDR3 region has 15 residues. The CDR3 bases are TGTGCCAGTAGTGTCCACAGGGGGCCAGGCAATGAGCAGTTCTTC. This translates into CASSVHRGPGNEQFF.

The genes are TRBV2 and TRBJ2-7; D possibly corresponds to TRBD2 (5 bases). Trimming stripped 3 bases from V and 0 bases from J, with 9 bases between. Per the germline V gene, CDR1 is SNHLY and CDR2 is FYNNEI. This CDR3 spans 14 amino acids. CDR3 DNA sequence: TGTGCCAGCAGTGACGAGGGTATCTCCTACGAGCAGTACTTC. Residues: CASSDEGISYEQYF.

The chain couples TRBV9 to TRBJ1-2; weak D call: TRBD1 (6 bases). Trimming cost V 6 bases and J 8 bases, with 23 bases left between them. Germline values: CDR1 SGDLS, CDR2 YYNGEE. The CDR3 is 15 amino acids. CDR3 sequence reads: CASKSYLAGDGGYTF. CDR3 sequence (DNA): TGTGCCAGCAAGTCCTATCTGGCAGGGGATGGGGGCTACACCTTC.

The V and J genes are TRBV19 and TRBJ2-1, with TRBD2 identical over 10 bases. From germline, CDR1 is LNHDA and CDR2 SQIVND (reference sequence). The CDR3 has 16 residues. The trim removed 4 bases at V and 0 bases at J, leaving 3 bases unmatched. The CDR3 loop is CASSNSGGSSYNEQFF. DNA of the CDR3: TGTGCCAGTAGTAATAGCGGGGGGAGCTCCTACAATGAGCAGTTCTTC.

This clone came up a few times. J is TRBJ2-1 and V is TRBV7-3; TRBD1 matches 7 bases. The germline CDR1 and CDR2 sequences are SGHTA and FQGTGA. The CDR3 contains 13 residues. V lost 2 bases, J lost 6 bases, and 1 base stayed unmatched. This CDR3 reads CASSLSGGNEQFF. CDR3 sequence (DNA): TGTGCCAGCAGCTTATCAGGGGGCAATGAGCAGTTCTTC.

Only a few counts were recorded for this clone. The CDR3 loop reads CASSLLAGSTEAFF. The CDR3 region has the DNA TGTGCCAGCAGCTTATTGGCTGGCAGCACTGAAGCTTTCTTT. The rearrangement links TRBV7-2 to TRBJ1-1; unclear D gene. Trimming left V 2 bases short and J 4 bases short, with 11 bases between. Germline loops: CDR1 SGHTA, CDR2 FQGNSA. The CDR3 covers 14 residues.

The rearrangement links TRBV2 to TRBJ1-6; D gene uncertain. Trimming took 3 bases from V and 7 from J, leaving 10 bases between them. In germline, CDR1 is SNHLY, CDR2 FYNNEI. The length of the CDR3 is 14 residues. CDR3 DNA sequence: TGTGCCAGCAGTGAGGGCAGAAAGAATTCACCCCTCCACTTT. It encodes CASSEGRKNSPLHF. Filled out from reference TRBV2 and TRBJ1-6, the complete variable domain reads EPEVTQTPSHQVTQMGQEVILRCVPISNHLYFYWYRQILGQKVEFLVSFYNNEISEKSEIFDDQFSVERPDGSNFTLKIRSTKLEDSAMYFCASSEGRKNSPLHFGNGTRLTVT.

The V and J genes are TRBV18 and TRBJ2-7; D is unresolved. Trimming left V 3 bases short and J 4 bases short, with 10 bases between. Germline-derived CDR1 and CDR2 are KGHSH and LQKENI. CDR3 size: 13 residues. Here the CDR3 DNA reads TGTGCCAGCTCACCCAACAGTCGTTACGAGCAGTACTTC. Amino acids: CASSPNSRYEQYF.

This sequence joins TRBV5-1 and TRBJ2-2; tentatively, D is TRBD2 (7 bases). V was trimmed by 4 bases and J by 1 base, leaving 11 bases between them. From germline, CDR1 is SGHRS and CDR2 YFSETQ. This CDR3 has 15 residues. The CDR3: CASSPGGQNTGELFF. As DNA, the CDR3 is TGCGCCAGCAGCCCGGGGGGCCAGAACACCGGGGAGCTGTTTTTT.

The CDR3 DNA reads as TGTGCCATCAGTGAAGCCGGGAGTAGCAATCAGCCCCAGCATTTT. Translating gives CAISEAGSSNQPQHF. The chain links TRBV10-3 to TRBJ1-5; D gene unclear. Trimming left V 3 bases short and J 0 bases short, with 9 bases between. Per germline, CDR1 ENHRY and CDR2 SYGVKD. The CDR3 totals 15 residues.

The genes are TRBV19 and TRBJ1-4, with a tentative D call TRBD1 (6 bases). With 5 bases removed from V and 3 bases from J, the gap between germline ends came to 22 bases. The CDR3 contains 18 residues. The V gene's germline CDR1 is LNHDA and CDR2 SQIVND (reference sequence). The CDR3 sequence: CASSLIRGEAIANEKLFF. The CDR3 DNA sequence: TGTGCCAGTAGTTTAATCAGGGGAGAGGCTATTGCTAATGAAAAACTGTTTTTT. Drawing the rest from reference TRBV19 and TRBJ1-4, the complete variable domain is DGGITQSPKYLFRKEGQNVTLSCEQNLNHDAMYWYRQDPGQGLRLIYYSQIVNDFQKGDIAEGYSVSREKKESFPLTVTSAQKNPTAFYLCASSLIRGEAIANEKLFFGSGTQLSVL.

This chain links TRBV7-9 with TRBJ2-1; TRBD2 agrees at 9 bases. Germline assignment: CDR1 SEHNR and CDR2 FQNEAQ (reference sequence). There are 14 residues in the CDR3. Trimming took 4 bases from V and 4 from J; bases not matched to a gene: 2. CDR3 protein: CASSSGLAYNEQFF. CDR3 bases: TGTGCCAGCAGCTCCGGACTAGCGTACAATGAGCAGTTCTTC.

This clone was detected a few times. V is TRBV29-1 and J is TRBJ2-7; 9 nucleotides align to TRBD1. This CDR3 comprises 13 residues. The trim removed 6 bases at V and 2 bases at J, leaving 5 bases unmatched. Per the germline V gene, CDR1 is SQVTM and CDR2 is ANQGSEA. CDR3 in DNA: TGCAGCGTCGGGACAGGGCAGGCCTACGAGCAGTACTTC. Translated: CSVGTGQAYEQYF.

J is TRBJ1-3 and V is TRBV2; 9 bases are shared with TRBD1. CDR3 length: 15 amino acids. Per the germline V gene, CDR1 is SNHLY and CDR2 is FYNNEI. V was clipped by 6 bases and J by 4 bases; unmatched bases: 7. The CDR3, as DNA: TGTGCCAGCAGGTCCGGGACAGGGTACGGAAACACCATATATTTT. Translated: CASRSGTGYGNTIYF.

Worth noting for this clone: At one boundary the junction diverges from the germline segment, which might be a read error. This rearrangement joins TRBV7-7 to TRBJ2-5; 10 nucleotides agree with TRBD1. Per germline, CDR1 SSHAT and CDR2 FNYEAQ (reference sequence). This CDR3 spans 15 amino acids. CDR3 loop: CASSGRQGAWETQYF. The CDR3 nucleotides are TGTGCTAGCAGCGGGCGACAGGGGGCTTGGGAGACCCAGTACTTC.

The chain carries TRBV3-1 (or the pseudogene TRBV3-2) and TRBJ2-3, with 15 bases lining up with TRBD2. Germline CDR1 LGHDT, CDR2 YNNKEL (reference sequence). V was pared by 2 bases and J by 2 bases, with 11 bases of the junction left unmatched. The CDR3 is 20 amino acids. The CDR3 spells CASSQTGLAGGLRHTDTQYF. CDR3 sequence (DNA): TGTGCCAGCAGCCAAACCGGACTAGCGGGGGGGCTCCGACACACAGATACGCAGTATTTT.

The rearrangement uses TRBV18 and TRBJ1-6; 8 bases fit TRBD1. V was clipped by 5 bases and J by 10 bases; unmatched bases: 10. Germline V gives CDR1 KGHSH, CDR2 LQKENI. This CDR3 is 15 amino acids long. The CDR3 DNA reads as TGTGCCAGCTCAATGGACAGGGCGAGTGGATCACCCCTCCACTTT. It specifies CASSMDRASGSPLHF.

In regard to this clone: At one end, the junction sequence differs from germline, possibly due to a read error. The genes are TRBV14 and TRBJ2-1; 9 bases align to TRBD1. Germline CDR1 reads SGHDN; CDR2 reads FVKESK. The CDR3 runs 13 residues. The CDR3 is CASSQISGQGIVF. The CDR3 DNA reads as TGTGCCAGCAGCCAAATCTCGGGACAGGGAATTGTCTTC.

This clone was seen only once. The DNA of the CDR3 is TGTGCCATCAGCAAAGACAGGGACACTGAAGCTTTCTTT. Translating it yields CAISKDRDTEAFF. The chain recombines TRBV10-3 with TRBJ1-1; 7 bases map to TRBD1. V shed 6 bases, J shed 3 bases, and the junction held 4 bases outside the gene matches. The CDR3 extends over 13 amino acids. The germline V gene encodes CDR1 ENHRY and CDR2 SYGVKD.

J is TRBJ1-1 and V is TRBV12-3 or TRBV12-4, with D possibly matching TRBD1 (5 bases). V was clipped by 5 bases and J by 8 bases, with 12 bases between them. The CDR3 covers 12 residues. CDR3 sequence reads: CASSTIRGEAFF. In nucleotides, the CDR3 is TGTGCCAGCAGTACTATCCGGGGGGAAGCTTTCTTT.